Listed below are T cell receptor beta chains from one sample, sequenced in a study of cytomegalovirus exposure and HLA in healthy donors. Some clones are missing from TCRdb's copy, which holds only in-frame ones; the method was immunoSEQ multiplex PCR. The sample comprises about 120,000 clones, about four fifths of which are singletons, and around 5% rests with the top ten. The sample consisted of PBMCs. These receptors all come from a man in his thirties or forties in good health and CMV-seropositive. CDR3s include the opening cysteine and the closing phenylalanine or tryptophan. D genes are given only for firm matches. Expanded clones get a size class; other rows say once, few or many, or leave the size out.

TRBJ1-2 | TRBV7-9 | NA | 13 | NA | TGTGCCAGCAGCTTGTCGACCAGGGCCGGCTACACCTTC | CASSLSTRAGYTF
TRBJ1-3 | TRBV7-9 | NA | 14 | NA | TGTGCCAGCAGCGTTAGCAGGGCTGGAAACACCATATATTTT | CASSVSRAGNTIYF
TRBJ2-1 | TRBV5-4 | TRBD1 | 16 | NA | TGTGCCAGCAGCCCGGCGGGGGACAGGGGACCCAATGAGCAGTTCTTC | CASSPAGDRGPNEQFF
TRBJ2-2 | TRBV2 | TRBD1 | 18 | NA | TGTGCCAGCAGTGATTTCCTGGGGGGCAGGGGGCGGATCGGGGAGCTGTTTTTT | CASSDFLGGRGRIGELFF
TRBJ2-7 | TRBV5-6 | NA | 14 | NA | TGTGCCAGCAGCTTTCGCTCCAGGGTCTACGAGCAGTACTTC | CASSFRSRVYEQYF
TRBJ1-1 | TRBV5-1 | TRBD1 | 19 | few | TGCGCCAGCAGCTCACAAATAGCGGGCCGGACAGGGGGCGTCGCTGAAGCTTTCTTT | CASSSQIAGRTGGVAEAFF
TRBJ2-1 | TRBV5-1 | NA | 15 | NA | TGCGCCAGCAGCGCCGTCGCGGGGCCCTACAATGAGCAGTTCTTC | CASSAVAGPYNEQFF
TRBJ1-6 | TRBV5-1 | NA | 15 | NA | TGCGCCAGCAGCTTGGATACAGACTATAATTCACCCCTCCACTTT | CASSLDTDYNSPLHF
TRBJ2-1 | TRBV18 | NA | 15 | NA | TGTGCCAGCTCACCAGCCCAGTATCGATACAATGAGCAGTTCTTC | CASSPAQYRYNEQFF
TRBJ2-3 | TRBV6-5 | TRBD2 | 16 | NA | TGTGCCAGCAGTTACTCGGGTCGGGGGGGCACAGATACGCAGTATTTT | CASSYSGRGGTDTQYF
TRBJ2-2 | TRBV4-3 | NA | 19 | many | TGCGCCAGCAGCCAAGGGGCAGGGCGAGCTGGGTCTAACACCGGGGAGCTGTTTTTT | CASSQGAGRAGSNTGELFF
TRBJ2-1 | TRBV6-5 | NA | 15 | NA | TGTGCCAGCAGTTACAGGGCCTTGGGGGGCAATGAGCAGTTCTTC | CASSYRALGGNEQFF
TRBJ1-1 | TRBV29-1 | NA | 13 | few | TGCAGCGTTGAGGAGCACTCGGGGACTGAAGCTTTCTTT | CSVEEHSGTEAFF
TRBJ1-1 | TRBV5-3 | NA | 14 | few | TGTGCCAGAAGCTTGACCCCGAGGAACACTGAAGCTTTCTTT | CARSLTPRNTEAFF
TRBJ2-3 | TRBV7-2 | TRBD1 | 15 | NA | TGTGCCAGCAGCTTTGGGACAGCTAGCACAGATACGCAGTATTTT | CASSFGTASTDTQYF
TRBJ2-7 | TRBV5-5 | TRBD1 | 14 | NA | TGTGCCAGCAGCTCGGGACAGGGTCCCTACGAGCAGTACTTC | CASSSGQGPYEQYF
TRBJ2-3 | TRBV30 | TRBD1 | 16 | NA | TGTGCCTGGAGTGTGGGAACAGGGGTGGGTCCAGATACGCAGTATTTT | CAWSVGTGVGPDTQYF
TRBJ2-1 | TRBV19 | NA | 14 | NA | TGTGCCAGTAGTATAGGGCTAGTGTACAATGAGCAGTTCTTC | CASSIGLVYNEQFF
TRBJ2-2 | TRBV6-1 | NA | 13 | few | TGTGCCAGCAGTCATGAAGCGACCGGGGAGCTGTTTTTT | CASSHEATGELFF
TRBJ1-5 | TRBV4-1 | TRBD1 | 17 | few | TGCGCCAGCAGCCAAGGGGGACAGGGATATAGCAATCAGCCCCAGCATTTT | CASSQGGQGYSNQPQHF
TRBJ2-1 | TRBV7-2 | TRBD1 | 14 | NA | TGTGCCAGCAGCTTCCGGACAGGGGGCAATGAGCAGTTCTTC | CASSFRTGGNEQFF
TRBJ1-6 | TRBV18 | TRBD1 | 15 | NA | TGTGCCAGCTCACCGGTGGGACAGGGTAATTCACCCCTCCACTTT | CASSPVGQGNSPLHF
TRBJ2-1 | TRBV7-9 | TRBD1 | 13 | NA | TGTGCCAGCAGCTTAGAGGGGGCCTGGGAGCAGTTCTTC | CASSLEGAWEQFF
TRBJ1-6 | TRBV4-2 | NA | 17 | NA | TGTGCCAGCGGCCCTAGCGGCCCACGGGGTTCGAATTCACCCCTCCACTTT | CASGPSGPRGSNSPLHF
TRBJ2-2 | TRBV6-5 | TRBD1 | 14 | NA | TGTGCCAGCAGCAGGGGGATGGTCACCGGGGAGCTGTTTTTT | CASSRGMVTGELFF
TRBJ2-1 | TRBV6-4 | NA | 15 | NA | TGTGCCAGCAGTAAGACAGAAACAACCTACAATGAGCAGTTCTTC | CASSKTETTYNEQFF
TRBJ2-3 | TRBV9 | NA | 16 | NA | TGTGCCAGCAGCGTAGAGTCCACAGCCATTCGCCCTACGCAGTATTTT | CASSVESTAIRPTQYF
TRBJ2-7 | TRBV27 | NA | 13 | NA | TGTGCCAGCAGTGAACGAAGCGGGCCTCAGCAGTACTTC | CASSERSGPQQYF
TRBJ1-4 | TRBV5-4 | TRBD1 | 15 | NA | TGTGCCAGCAGCTCAAACAGGGGGCGGGTTGAAAAACTGTTTTTT | CASSSNRGRVEKLFF
TRBJ2-1 | TRBV4-3 | TRBD2 | 13 | NA | TGCGCCAGCAGCCACCTCCGGGGGGATGAGCAGTTCTTC | CASSHLRGDEQFF
TRBJ2-1 | TRBV7-3 | TRBD2 | 16 | few | TGTGCCAGCAGCCGAATAGCGGGGGGGCAACACAATGAGCAGTTCTTC | CASSRIAGGQHNEQFF
TRBJ1-1 | TRBV11-3 | NA | 13 | NA | TGTGCCAGCAGCTTTGAGATGAACACTGAAGCTTTCTTT | CASSFEMNTEAFF
TRBJ1-5 | TRBV14 | NA | 16 | NA | TGTGCCAGCAGCCAAGATAGGTCCAGGACTGTGAGGCCCCAGCATTTT | CASSQDRSRTVRPQHF
TRBJ2-7 | TRBV2 | NA | 14 | NA | TGTGCCAGCAGTGATACAGGGTCCTCCTACGAGCAGTACTTC | CASSDTGSSYEQYF
TRBJ2-1 | TRBV11-3 | NA | 15 | NA | TGTGCCAGCAGCTTTACAGGGAGCTCCTACAATGAGCAGTTCTTC | CASSFTGSSYNEQFF
TRBJ1-1 | TRBV5-6 | NA | 14 | NA | TGTGCCAGCAGCTTGTCGGGAGGGTACACTGAAGCTTTCTTT | CASSLSGGYTEAFF
TRBJ2-3 | TRBV28 | TRBD2 | 15 | once | TGTGCCAGCAGTTTGGGCGGGGGGTTGACAGATACGCAGTATTTT | CASSLGGGLTDTQYF
TRBJ2-1 | TRBV5-1 | NA | 13 | few | TGCGCCAGCAGCTTGGGGCCGGGCAATGAGCAGTTCTTC | CASSLGPGNEQFF
TRBJ2-7 | TRBV9 | TRBD1 | 15 | few | TGTGCCAGCAGCCCCTGGGGGGACAGGCTCTACGAGCAGTACTTC | CASSPWGDRLYEQYF
TRBJ2-7 | TRBV7-2 | TRBD1 | 15 | once | TGTGCCAGCAGCAGAACGACAGGGAGCTCCTACGAGCAGTACTTC | CASSRTTGSSYEQYF
TRBJ1-4 | TRBV7-9 | TRBD1 | 17 | NA | TGTGCCAGCAGCTCCGGACAGGGTGATGCAACTAATGAAAAACTGTTTTTT | CASSSGQGDATNEKLFF
TRBJ2-7 | TRBV11-3 | NA | 15 | NA | TGTGCCAGCAGCTTAGAACCGGCCACGGGCTACGAGCAGTACTTC | CASSLEPATGYEQYF
TRBJ1-1 | TRBV4-2 | NA | 17 | NA | TGTGCCAGCAGCCAAGAGGGCGGGAACTACGGGGACACTGAAGCTTTCTTT | CASSQEGGNYGDTEAFF
TRBJ1-2 | TRBV4-2 | NA | 16 | NA | TGTGCCAGCAGCCAAGAACTCGGACCGGACTTGGGTGGCTACACCTTC | CASSQELGPDLGGYTF
TRBJ1-5 | TRBV5-6 | NA | 17 | NA | TGTGCCAGCAGCTTGGCCGAGGACAGTTATAGCAATCAGCCCCAGCATTTT | CASSLAEDSYSNQPQHF
TRBJ1-5 | TRBV4-1 | NA | 16 | few | TGCGCCAGCAGCCAAGACGGGACAAACCTGATGGAGCCCCAGCATTTT | CASSQDGTNLMEPQHF